This TCR beta chain was profiled in a study of blood T cell repertoires in COVID-19 (TCRdb year 2020). About the full investigation: Collaborator samples came from the United States, Italy and Spain and covered acute and convalescent phases of COVID-19. The material from the prospective study consisted of cDNA or gDNA derived from T cells, B-cell-depleted T cells, or PBMCs. Deeply sampled blood TCRbeta repertoires from subjects exposed to, actively infected with, or recovered from COVID-19 were included in the dataset. The repertoires were released in a freely available public database meant as a resource for research on the immune response to SARS-CoV-2. The samples were drawn from the first 160 participants of the ongoing ImmuneRACE study and from 950 to 1,500 subjects provided by 6 global collaborators. The sample metadata nearly always contained a de-identified subject ID, COVID-19 status, age in years and sex. Where HLA class I and class II types were available, the types were taken from metadata supplied by the sample provider, not from assay-based typing.

The collaborating institutions used their own protocols to collect whole blood in K2EDTA tubes. For TCRbeta analysis, collaborator samples were shipped as frozen whole blood, as isolated PBMCs, or as DNA extracted from either sample type. Including the terminal cysteine and phenylalanine, the CDR3 comprises 15 residues. The CDR3 DNA has 45 bases and is translated from base 1. CDR1 is given as KGHSH and CDR2 as LQKENI, both from the germline V gene. Trimming leaves V shorter by 3 bases and J shorter by 0 bases, with the junction holding 3 bases beyond the gene matches. As regards this clone: Its recognized antigen is unknown. Per-nucleotide qualities are absent, and no much larger clonotype sits a single base away.

The study at large found these results: How much clinical and demographic metadata was included differed by source and by participant, and the metadata was provided uncurated.

The immunoSEQ Assay, a bias-controlled multiplex PCR, was used to amplify TCRbeta CDR3 regions from genomic DNA. Concerning the study's data processing: Nucleated cell counts per sample were estimated from amplification of reference gene primers within the assay. Sequence reads were collapsed and filtered to measure the absolute abundance of every unique TCRbeta CDR3 rearrangement. Productive Simpson clonality was computed per sample as the square root of Simpson's diversity index over productive rearrangements. TCRdb stores this immuneACCESS table with in-frame sequences only. Part of the clones is absent; in the studies checked, under half of the shortfall reflects unresolved V genes, and no reason is known for the rest. That table furnishes V, J and clone size, whereas the DNA furnished D and trimming. The sample table lists some 250,000 clones, around 90% of them with a count of one. The ten largest clonotypes hold 0.65% to 0.95% of the sample.

The chain couples TRBV18 to TRBJ2-7; 9 of the junction bases match TRBD1. Input material: peripheral blood. The clonotype originates from a woman aged 30 to 39 with acute or convalescent COVID-19. CDR3 sequence: CASSPQTGGSYEQYF. The DNA is TGTGCCAGCTCACCCCAGACAGGGGGCTCCTACGAGCAGTACTTC.